This passage covers 21 T cell receptor beta chains from one sample sequenced in a study of cytomegalovirus exposure and HLA in healthy donors. The PCR contained 60 Vbeta and 13 Jbeta primers. Some clones are missing from TCRdb's copy, which holds only in-frame ones; the method was immunoSEQ multiplex PCR. Of 100,000 to 150,000 clones listed, 73% are singletons. Specimen: PBMCs. The receptor set was obtained from a woman aged 40 to 50 in good health and CMV-seropositive.

This rearrangement joins TRBV23-1 to TRBJ2-3; 9 nucleotides align to TRBD2. TRBV23-1 is sorted into the ORF group, with uncertain function. Germline trimming cut 3 bases from V and 5 bases from J; bases unmatched to any gene: 12. The CDR3 has 17 residues. CDR3 nucleotide sequence: TGCGCCAGCAGTCAGCCAATTCTAGCGGGGAGGGAAGATACGCAGTATTTT. It is translated as CASSQPILAGREDTQYF.

V and J are TRBV5-6 and TRBJ2-1; 14 positions agree with TRBD2. Looked up from germline, CDR1 is SGHDT and CDR2 is YYEEEE. Losses at the gene ends were 5 bases for V and 4 bases for J; bases not matched to a gene: 11. The CDR3 is 18 amino acids. CDR3 DNA sequence: TGTGCCAGCAGTCCGACTAGCGGGAGGGTAACCCCTTACAATGAGCAGTTCTTC. This codes for CASSPTSGRVTPYNEQFF. Based on the CDR3 plus reference TRBV5-6 and TRBJ2-1, the full variable domain is DAGVTQSPTHLIKTRGQQVTLRCSPKSGHDTVSWYQQALGQGPQFIFQYYEEEERQRGNFPDRFSGHQFPNYSSELNVNALLLGDSALYLCASSPTSGRVTPYNEQFFGPGTRLTVL.

As concerns this clone: Additional DNA sequences in this sample encode the identical CDR3. Here the CDR3 DNA reads TGTGCCAGCCGACTCCAGGGGGGCCTTAAGAACACTGAAGCTTTCTTT. As protein: CASRLQGGLKNTEAFF. The chain uses TRBV28 and TRBJ1-1; the match to TRBD1 covers 7 bases. CDR1 and CDR2 (germline): MDHEN, SYDVKM. Trimming took 8 bases from V and 1 from J; bases not matched to a gene: 13. This CDR3 contains 16 residues. The variable domain in full, completed from reference TRBV28 and TRBJ1-1, reads DVKVTQSSRYLVKRTGEKVFLECVQDMDHENMFWYRQDPGLGLRLIYFSYDVKMKEKGDIPEGYSVSREKKERFSLILESASTNQTSMYLCASRLQGGLKNTEAFFGQGTRLTVV.

J is TRBJ1-1 and V is TRBV7-2; 7 bases match TRBD1. V shed 4 bases, J shed 4 bases, and the junction held 6 bases outside the gene matches. The CDR3 has 14 residues. Germline V gene sequence: CDR1 SGHTA, CDR2 FQGNSA. CDR3 loop: CASSWRQGPTEAFF. The CDR3 DNA reads as TGTGCCAGCAGCTGGAGACAGGGCCCCACTGAAGCTTTCTTT.

The rearrangement joins TRBV10-3 to TRBJ2-3; TRBD2 aligns across 12 bases. The CDR3 extends over 18 amino acids. Germline CDR1 and CDR2: ENHRY and SYGVKD. V dropped 2 bases and J dropped 1; count of bases not matched to a gene: 7. The CDR3 loop reads CAISERASGRAGTDTQYF. In nucleotides, the CDR3 is TGTGCCATCAGTGAGCGGGCTAGCGGGAGGGCGGGCACAGATACGCAGTATTTT.

The rearrangement joins TRBV28 to TRBJ1-2; TRBD1 agrees at 7 bases. CDR3 length equals 13 residues. Germline values: CDR1 MDHEN, CDR2 SYDVKM. V trimming: 8 bases; J trimming: 6 bases; junction bases outside the gene matches: 9. CDR3 residues: CASGGGLKNGYTF. In DNA, the CDR3 is TGTGCCAGCGGAGGGGGCTTAAAAAATGGCTACACCTTC.

V is TRBV27 and J is TRBJ1-1; 8 nucleotides match TRBD1. The V segment lost 4 bases and the J segment 1 base; nucleotides outside the gene matches: 5. The CDR3 totals 15 residues. Germline CDR1 MNHEY, CDR2 SMNVEV (reference sequence). CDR3 DNA: TGTGCCAGCAGTTCCATTGACAGGGGGAACACTGAAGCTTTCTTT. Its protein is CASSSIDRGNTEAFF.

V is TRBV6-5 and J is TRBJ2-1, with D tentatively TRBD2 (6 bases). The V gene lost 4 bases and the J gene lost 8 bases, with 18 bases spanning the gap. There are 15 residues in the CDR3. From germline, CDR1 is MNHEY and CDR2 SVGAGI. CDR3 protein: CASSSPLRGFDEQFF. The CDR3 DNA follows: TGTGCCAGCAGTTCCCCGCTCCGGGGGTTCGATGAGCAGTTCTTC.

The rearrangement links TRBV29-1 to TRBJ2-1; D possibly corresponds to TRBD1 (6 bases). Germline V gives CDR1 SQVTM, CDR2 ANQGSEA. The V end lost 5 bases, the J end lost 6 bases, and 14 bases lay between the germline ends. CDR3 length: 13 residues. DNA for the CDR3: TGCAGCGTTCGACAGGACATCCTCAATGAGCAGTTCTTC. This translates into CSVRQDILNEQFF.

This clone was seen more than once but under ten times. The gene calls are TRBV5-4 and TRBJ2-7, with D tentatively TRBD2 (6 bases). There are 14 residues in the CDR3. CDR1 and CDR2 from the germline V gene are SGHNT and YYREEE (reference sequence). Trimming took 1 base from V and 4 from J, leaving 12 bases between them. CDR3 in amino acids: CASSLSGSGYEQYF. CDR3 sequence (DNA): TGTGCCAGCAGCTTGAGCGGGTCGGGATACGAGCAGTACTTC.

This clone came up a few times. V and J are TRBV6-1 and TRBJ2-1; 11 positions match TRBD2. CDR3 length equals 16 residues. The trim removed 4 bases at V and 10 bases at J, leaving 12 bases unmatched. From germline, CDR1 is MNHNS and CDR2 SASEGT. CDR3 loop: CASSAEVAGGPGEQFF. The DNA of the CDR3 is TGTGCCAGCAGTGCAGAGGTAGCGGGAGGGCCGGGGGAGCAGTTCTTC.

The chain couples TRBV21-1 to TRBJ2-3; the table gives TRBD2 as D, unverified against the DNA. TRBV21-1 represents a pseudogene. This CDR3 contains 16 residues. This CDR3 is CASSLPIGFYTDTQYF. CDR3 in DNA: TGTGCCAGCAGCCTCCCTATCGGGTTTTACACAGATACGCAGTATTTT.

The chain couples TRBV5-1 to TRBJ1-1; 8 bases are shared with TRBD1. CDR3 length equals 14 residues. Germline V gene data show CDR1 as SGHRS and CDR2 as YFSETQ. The junction had 1 base not matched to a gene; V was cut back by 2 bases and J by 1 base. DNA for the CDR3: TGCGCCAGCAGCTTTGGGACAGGGAACACTGAAGCTTTCTTT. It codes for CASSFGTGNTEAFF.

This chain joins TRBV5-4 and TRBJ2-5; the match to TRBD2 covers 14 bases. The CDR3 has 17 amino acids. Trimming cost V 4 bases and J 2 bases; bases outside gene matches: 7. Per the germline V gene, CDR1 is SGHNT and CDR2 is YYREEE (reference sequence). CDR3 sequence reads: CASSDGLAGGWQETQYF. For the CDR3, the DNA is TGTGCCAGCAGCGACGGACTAGCGGGAGGATGGCAAGAGACCCAGTACTTC.

The gene calls are TRBV28 and TRBJ2-7, with D possibly being TRBD2 (5 bases). Looked up from germline, CDR1 is MDHEN and CDR2 is SYDVKM. This CDR3 region has 12 residues. V lost 5 bases to trimming and J lost 4 bases, with 9 bases between them. CDR3 in DNA: TGTGCCAGCAGTCCCCCGGGATACGAGCAGTACTTC. This gives the protein CASSPPGYEQYF.

This chain uses TRBV4-1 with TRBJ1-1; D is possibly TRBD1 (5 bases). Per the germline V gene, CDR1 is MGHRA and CDR2 is YSYEKL. V dropped 1 base and J dropped 3 bases, with 12 bases sitting between them. The CDR3 runs 15 residues. In DNA, the CDR3 is TGCGCCAGCAGCCAAGGTGACAGTTTGTACACTGAAGCTTTCTTT. Translating gives CASSQGDSLYTEAFF.

This sequence joins TRBV7-8 and TRBJ1-2; D remains unclear. Germline V lookup: CDR1 SGHVS, CDR2 FQNEAQ. Trimming took 6 bases from V and 3 from J, leaving 11 bases between them. The CDR3 loop spans 13 amino acids. The CDR3: CASRLPGDYGYTF. The DNA of the CDR3 is TGTGCCAGCAGATTACCCGGGGACTATGGCTACACCTTC. The whole variable domain, remainder taken from reference TRBV7-8 and TRBJ1-2, is GAGVSQSPRYKVAKRGQDVALRCDPISGHVSLFWYQQALGQGPEFLTYFQNEAQLDKSGLPSDRFFAERPEGSVSTLKIQRTQQEDSAVYLCASRLPGDYGYTFGSGTRLTVV.

The chain carries TRBV7-2 and TRBJ2-2; possibly TRBD2 for D (6 bases). The germline V gene encodes CDR1 SGHTA and CDR2 FQGNSA. This CDR3 contains 16 residues. The ends were cut back, 5 bases at V and 4 bases at J, with 17 bases in the middle. CDR3: CASSPPWGGPTGELFF. In DNA, the CDR3 is TGTGCCAGCAGCCCACCCTGGGGAGGCCCCACCGGGGAGCTGTTTTTT. Using reference TRBV7-2 and TRBJ2-2 for the parts outside the CDR3, the full variable domain is GAGVSQSPSNKVTEKGKDVELRCDPISGHTALYWYRQSLGQGLEFLIYFQGNSAPDKSGLPSDRFSAERTGGSVSTLTIQRTQQEDSAVYLCASSPPWGGPTGELFFGEGSRLTVL.

This clone has just one count. CDR3 bases: TGTGCCAGCAGCTTCCGGGAGGCGACAGATACGCAGTATTTT. Protein product: CASSFREATDTQYF. V and J are TRBV7-6 and TRBJ2-3; 7 positions match TRBD2. The CDR3 extends over 14 amino acids. Germline V gene lookup returns CDR1 SGHVS and CDR2 FNYEAQ. After removal of 3 bases from V and 3 bases from J, the junction contained 3 bases not matched to a gene. The variable domain in full, with the rest retrieved from reference TRBV7-6 and TRBJ2-3, is GAGVSQSPRYKVTKRGQDVALRCDPISGHVSLYWYRQALGQGPEFLTYFNYEAQQDKSGLPNDRFSAERPEGSISTLTIQRTEQRDSAMYRCASSFREATDTQYFGPGTRLTVL.

Written as DNA, the CDR3 is TGTGCCAGTAATCAGCAGAGTGGCGGGATCTATGGCTACACCTTC. It encodes CASNQQSGGIYGYTF. The chain links TRBV19 to TRBJ1-2, with no clear D. Germline V gene lookup returns CDR1 LNHDA and CDR2 SQIVND (reference sequence). Trimming took 7 bases from V and 4 from J, leaving 19 bases between them. This CDR3 contains 15 residues.

The rearrangement uses TRBV7-2 and TRBJ2-5, with 9 bases that match TRBD2. Germline V gene data show CDR1 as SGHTA and CDR2 as FQGNSA. Trimming at V came to 4 bases and at J to 4 bases, leaving 7 bases not matched to a gene. The CDR3 runs 15 residues. This CDR3 reads CASSSAGGSAETQYF. CDR3 DNA: TGTGCCAGCAGCTCGGCGGGAGGGTCCGCAGAGACCCAGTACTTC.